This TCR beta chain is from a study of shared clonotypes between healthy human individuals. The CDR3 extends over 16 amino acids. Germline-derived CDR1 and CDR2 are SEHNR and FQNEAQ (reference sequence). After removal of 5 bases from V and 2 bases from J, the junction contained 10 bases not matched to a gene. Sequenced by immunoSEQ multiplex PCR; TCRdb stores in-frame clones only, minus some. The sample lists roughly 2,000,000 clones; around 95% were seen once. Naive CD8 cells, CD45RO-negative and positively selected for CCR7, excluded terminally differentiated effector memory CD45RA+ cells. The rearrangement links TRBV7-9 to TRBJ2-7, with TRBD2 matching over 9 bases. This receptor was taken from a young man in good health. Some clones in this sample may be carry-over from other donors' samples. The sequenced sample consisted of naive CD8+ T cells from PBMCs. The CDR3 region is CASSPPRAGGPYEQYF. The CDR3 DNA is TGTGCCAGCAGCCCGCCCCGGGCGGGAGGGCCCTACGAGCAGTACTTC.